Below, one T cell receptor beta chain is given with its context. Its target is unknown. Reanalyzing the 5' RACE reads, TCRdb keeps one entry per CDR3 protein, without DNA. This sample contains a few hundred thousand distinct CDR3 sequences. The CDR3 extends over 13 amino acids. Per germline, CDR1 SGHRS and CDR2 YFSETQ. The sample is drawn from a study of T cells expressing NK-cell markers. Overall study: The sequencing cohort of eight donors included seven HCMV-seropositive individuals and one seronegative individual. Study outcomes and limitations: Expanded clones of NKG2C+ T cells had an unclear HCMV specificity.

This chain joins TRBV5-1 and TRBJ2-1; the TCRdb D gene call, TRBD2, has no DNA to confirm it. Sample: blood T cells: a sorted CD56 or NKG2C T cell subset, CD4+ or CD8+ T cells, or bulk PBMC T cells (not recorded which). This receptor was obtained from a man aged 18 to 70 in good health. The CDR3 loop is CASSATSATEQFF.